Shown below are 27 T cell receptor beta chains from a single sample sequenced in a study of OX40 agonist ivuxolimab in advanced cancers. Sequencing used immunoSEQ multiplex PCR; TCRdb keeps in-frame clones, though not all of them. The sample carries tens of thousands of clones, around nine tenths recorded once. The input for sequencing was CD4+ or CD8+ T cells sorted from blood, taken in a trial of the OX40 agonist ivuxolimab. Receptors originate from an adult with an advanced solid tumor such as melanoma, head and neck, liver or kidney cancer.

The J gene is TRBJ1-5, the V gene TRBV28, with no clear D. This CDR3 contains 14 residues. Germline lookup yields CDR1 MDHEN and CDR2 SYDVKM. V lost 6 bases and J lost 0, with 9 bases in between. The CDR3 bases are TGTGCCAGCAGGCGACCTATTAGCAATCAGCCCCAGCATTTT. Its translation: CASRRPISNQPQHF.

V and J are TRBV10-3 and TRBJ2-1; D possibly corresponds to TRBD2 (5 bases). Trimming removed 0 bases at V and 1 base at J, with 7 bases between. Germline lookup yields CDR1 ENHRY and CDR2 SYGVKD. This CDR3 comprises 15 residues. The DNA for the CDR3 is TGTGCCATCAGTGAGTCGGGCGGGTCCTACAATGAGCAGTTCTTC. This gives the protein CAISESGGSYNEQFF.

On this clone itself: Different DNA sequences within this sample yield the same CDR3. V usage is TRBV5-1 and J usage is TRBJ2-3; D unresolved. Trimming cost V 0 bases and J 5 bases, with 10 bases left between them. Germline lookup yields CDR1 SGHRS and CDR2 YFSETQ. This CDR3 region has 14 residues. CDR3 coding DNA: TGCGCCAGCAGCTTGGGGGGTTTTAGAGATACGCAGTATTTT. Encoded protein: CASSLGGFRDTQYF.

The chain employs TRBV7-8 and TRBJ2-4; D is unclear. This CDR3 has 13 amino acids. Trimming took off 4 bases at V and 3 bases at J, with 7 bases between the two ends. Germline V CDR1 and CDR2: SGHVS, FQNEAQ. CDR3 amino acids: CASSSPDKNIQYF. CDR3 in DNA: TGTGCCAGCAGCTCCCCGGACAAAAACATTCAGTACTTC.

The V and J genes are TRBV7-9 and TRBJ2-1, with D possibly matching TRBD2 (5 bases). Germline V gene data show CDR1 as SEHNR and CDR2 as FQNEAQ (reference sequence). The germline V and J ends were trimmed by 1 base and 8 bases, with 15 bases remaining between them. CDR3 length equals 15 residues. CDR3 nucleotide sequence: TGTGCCAGCAGCTTAGGAGGGTATTCCGGAGATGAGCAGTTCTTC. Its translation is CASSLGGYSGDEQFF.

CDR3 sequence reads: CAWSLGSSGNTIYF. The CDR3 DNA follows: TGTGCCTGGAGTCTGGGGAGCTCTGGAAACACCATATATTTT. The rearrangement joins TRBV30 to TRBJ1-3; the D is unclear. This CDR3 is 14 amino acids long. Trimming took off 2 bases at V and 0 bases at J, with 8 bases between the two ends. Germline V gene sequence: CDR1 GTSNPN, CDR2 SVGIG (reference sequence).

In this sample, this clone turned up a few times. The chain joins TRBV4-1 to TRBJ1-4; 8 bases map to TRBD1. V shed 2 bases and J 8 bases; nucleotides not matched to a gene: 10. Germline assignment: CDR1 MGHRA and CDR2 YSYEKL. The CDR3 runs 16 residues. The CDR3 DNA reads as TGCGCCAGCAGCCAATCTAGACAGGGGATTACCGAAAAACTGTTTTTT. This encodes CASSQSRQGITEKLFF.

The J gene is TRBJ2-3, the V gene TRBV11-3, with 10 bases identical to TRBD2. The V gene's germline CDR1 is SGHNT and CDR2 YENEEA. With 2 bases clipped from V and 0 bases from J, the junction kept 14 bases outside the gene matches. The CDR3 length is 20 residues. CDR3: CASSLNRIGLAESSTDTQYF. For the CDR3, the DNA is TGTGCCAGCAGCTTAAATCGTATTGGACTAGCGGAATCTAGCACAGATACGCAGTATTTT. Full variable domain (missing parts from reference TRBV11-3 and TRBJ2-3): EAGVVQSPRYKIIEKKQPVAFWCNPISGHNTLYWYLQNLGQGPELLIRYENEEAVDDSQLPKDRFSAERLKGVDSTLKIQPAELGDSAVYLCASSLNRIGLAESSTDTQYFGPGTRLTVL.

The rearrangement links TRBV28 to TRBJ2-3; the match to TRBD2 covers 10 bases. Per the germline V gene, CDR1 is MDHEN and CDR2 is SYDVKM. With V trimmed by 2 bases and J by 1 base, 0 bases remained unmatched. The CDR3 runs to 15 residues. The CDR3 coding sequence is TGTGCCAGCAGTTTAGGACTAGCGGGCACAGATACGCAGTATTTT. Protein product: CASSLGLAGTDTQYF.

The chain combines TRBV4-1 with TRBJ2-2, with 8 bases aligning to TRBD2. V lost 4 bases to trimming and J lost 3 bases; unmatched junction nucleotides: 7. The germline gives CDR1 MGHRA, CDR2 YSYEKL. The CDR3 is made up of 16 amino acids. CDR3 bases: TGCGCCAGCAGCCTCAGGACGGGAGGGGACACCGGGGAGCTGTTTTTT. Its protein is CASSLRTGGDTGELFF.

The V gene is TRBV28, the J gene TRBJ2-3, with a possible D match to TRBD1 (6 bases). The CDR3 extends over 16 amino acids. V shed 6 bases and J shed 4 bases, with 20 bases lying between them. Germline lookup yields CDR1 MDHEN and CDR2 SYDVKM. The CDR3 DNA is TGTGCCAGCAGCCTACTCGGACAGAGTAACGCAGATACGCAGTATTTT. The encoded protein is CASSLLGQSNADTQYF.

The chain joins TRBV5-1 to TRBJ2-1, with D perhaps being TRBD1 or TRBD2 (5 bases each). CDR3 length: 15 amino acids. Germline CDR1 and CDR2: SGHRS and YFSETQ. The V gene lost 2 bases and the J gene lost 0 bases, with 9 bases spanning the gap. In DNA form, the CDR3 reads TGCGCCAGCAGCTTCGAGGGGAGCTCCTACAATGAGCAGTTCTTC. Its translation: CASSFEGSSYNEQFF.

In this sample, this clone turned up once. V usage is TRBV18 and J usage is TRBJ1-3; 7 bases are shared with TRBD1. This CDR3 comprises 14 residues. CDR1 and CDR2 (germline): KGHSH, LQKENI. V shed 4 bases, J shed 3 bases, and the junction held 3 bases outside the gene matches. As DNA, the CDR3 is TGTGCCAGCTCACAGGGGGCTTTTGGAAACACCATATATTTT. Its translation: CASSQGAFGNTIYF.

The CDR3 spells CASSLGTVLRNEQFF. DNA for the CDR3: TGTGCCAGCAGCTTAGGAACAGTCCTGAGGAATGAGCAGTTCTTC. This chain connects TRBV7-8 to TRBJ2-1, with D unclear. The germline V and J ends were trimmed by 1 base and 7 bases, with 14 bases remaining between them. The CDR3 totals 15 residues. The germline V gene encodes CDR1 SGHVS and CDR2 FQNEAQ.

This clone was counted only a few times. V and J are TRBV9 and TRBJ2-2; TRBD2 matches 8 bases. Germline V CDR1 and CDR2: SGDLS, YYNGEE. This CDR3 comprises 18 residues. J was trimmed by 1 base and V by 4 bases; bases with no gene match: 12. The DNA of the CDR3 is TGTGCCAGCAGCCCGAGTAGGCTAGCGGGTCTGAACACCGGGGAGCTGTTTTTT. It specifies CASSPSRLAGLNTGELFF.

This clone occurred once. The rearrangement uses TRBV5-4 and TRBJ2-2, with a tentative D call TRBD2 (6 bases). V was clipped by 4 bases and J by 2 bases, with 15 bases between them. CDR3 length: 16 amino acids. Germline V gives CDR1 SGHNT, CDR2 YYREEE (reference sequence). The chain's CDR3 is CASSPGGVVNTGELFF. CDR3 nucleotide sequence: TGTGCCAGCAGCCCCGGGGGAGTGGTAAACACCGGGGAGCTGTTTTTT.

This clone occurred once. This chain's CDR3 is CASRGRDPNYGYTF. CDR3 nucleotides: TGTGCCAGCAGAGGCAGGGATCCTAACTATGGCTACACCTTC. The rearrangement links TRBV6-5 to TRBJ1-2; a possible D gene is TRBD1 (5 bases). CDR1 and CDR2 from the germline V gene are MNHEY and SVGAGI. CDR3 length: 14 residues. V was cut by 6 bases and J by 0 bases, with 11 bases left in between.

CDR3 protein: CASSQRGTRQETQYF. In nucleotides, the CDR3 is TGTGCCAGCAGCCAACGGGGGACTAGACAAGAGACCCAGTACTTC. The chain couples TRBV14 to TRBJ2-5; 8 nucleotides agree with TRBD2. The CDR3 loop spans 15 amino acids. The germline gives CDR1 SGHDN, CDR2 FVKESK. After removal of 2 bases from V and 2 bases from J, the junction contained 4 bases not matched to a gene. The full variable domain, in which reference TRBV14 and TRBJ2-5 provide the parts outside the CDR3, is EAGVTQFPSHSVIEKGQTVTLRCDPISGHDNLYWYRRVMGKEIKFLLHFVKESKQDESGMPNNRFLAERTGGTYSTLKVQPAELEDSGVYFCASSQRGTRQETQYFGPGTRLLVL.

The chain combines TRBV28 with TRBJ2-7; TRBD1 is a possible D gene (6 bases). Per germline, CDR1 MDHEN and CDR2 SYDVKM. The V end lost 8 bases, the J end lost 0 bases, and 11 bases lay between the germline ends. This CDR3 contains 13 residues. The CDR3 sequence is CASGPGDSYEQYF. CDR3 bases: TGTGCCAGCGGTCCAGGGGACTCCTACGAGCAGTACTTC.

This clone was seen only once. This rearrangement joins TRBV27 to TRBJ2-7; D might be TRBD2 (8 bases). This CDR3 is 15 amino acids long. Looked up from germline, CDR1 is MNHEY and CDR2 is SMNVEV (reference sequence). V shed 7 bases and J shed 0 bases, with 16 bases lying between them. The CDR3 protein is CASTMRGDSSYEQYF. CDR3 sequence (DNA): TGTGCCAGCACCATGCGGGGGGACAGCTCCTACGAGCAGTACTTC.

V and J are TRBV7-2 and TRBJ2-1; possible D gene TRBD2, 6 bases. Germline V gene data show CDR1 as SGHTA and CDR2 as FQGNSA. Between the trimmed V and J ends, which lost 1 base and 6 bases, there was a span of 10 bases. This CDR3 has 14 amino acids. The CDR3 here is CASSLGIAANEQFF. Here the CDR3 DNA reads TGTGCCAGCAGCTTAGGGATAGCGGCCAATGAGCAGTTCTTC.

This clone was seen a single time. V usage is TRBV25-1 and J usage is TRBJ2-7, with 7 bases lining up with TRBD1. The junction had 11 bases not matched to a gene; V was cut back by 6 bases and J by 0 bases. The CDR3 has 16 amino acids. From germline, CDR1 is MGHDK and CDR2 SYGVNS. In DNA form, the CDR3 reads TGTGCCAGCAGCCAGCGTTGGGACAGCCCCTCCTACGAGCAGTACTTC. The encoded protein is CASSQRWDSPSYEQYF.

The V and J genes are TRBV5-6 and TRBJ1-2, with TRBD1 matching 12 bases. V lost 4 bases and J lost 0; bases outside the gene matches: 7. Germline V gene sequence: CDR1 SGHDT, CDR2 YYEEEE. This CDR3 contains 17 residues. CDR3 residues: CASSQGQGAPTNYGYTF. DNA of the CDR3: TGTGCCAGCAGCCAGGGACAGGGGGCGCCGACTAACTATGGCTACACCTTC.

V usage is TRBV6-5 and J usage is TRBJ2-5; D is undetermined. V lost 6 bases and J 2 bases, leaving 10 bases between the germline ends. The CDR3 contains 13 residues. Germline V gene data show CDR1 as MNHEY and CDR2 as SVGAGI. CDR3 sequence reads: CASRMTIQETQYF. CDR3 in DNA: TGTGCCAGCAGGATGACAATACAAGAGACCCAGTACTTC.

CDR3 sequence: CASRWDTTGGEAFF. As DNA, the CDR3 is TGTGCCAGCAGGTGGGACACCACGGGGGGAGAAGCTTTCTTT. The chain joins TRBV6-1 to TRBJ1-1, with D possibly TRBD1 on 6 matching bases. V gave up 6 bases and J gave up 8 bases, with 19 bases separating them. The CDR3 length is 14 residues. The germline gives CDR1 MNHNS, CDR2 SASEGT.

The CDR3 spells CAISEGQGATEAFF. The CDR3 bases are TGTGCCATCAGTGAGGGGCAGGGGGCCACTGAAGCTTTCTTT. The chain joins TRBV10-3 to TRBJ1-1; 8 bases line up with TRBD1. The trim removed 2 bases at V and 4 bases at J, leaving 3 bases unmatched. This CDR3 contains 14 residues. The germline V gene has CDR1 ENHRY and CDR2 SYGVKD.

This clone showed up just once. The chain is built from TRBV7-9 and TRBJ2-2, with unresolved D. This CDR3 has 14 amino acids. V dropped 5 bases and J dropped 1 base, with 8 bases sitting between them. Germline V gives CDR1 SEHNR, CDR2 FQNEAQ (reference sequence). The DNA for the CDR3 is TGTGCCAGCAGCCACCAGGAGAACACCGGGGAGCTGTTTTTT. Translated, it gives CASSHQENTGELFF.